The 27 T cell receptor beta chains below all came from one sample that was sequenced in a study of post-analysis software for immune sequencing data. Overall study findings and caveats: Included in a set of roughly 5 TRBV segments more frequent in patients than controls were TRBV5-6, TRBV5-1 and TRBV20-1.

These receptors have no known antigen. Unique molecular identifiers were built into the TCR beta cDNA libraries. One entry per CDR3 protein results from TCRdb running MiXCR on the PCR reads. Here the sample spans roughly 870,000 distinct CDR3 sequences, under 70% being singletons. Input material: blood. These receptor sequences come from a girl aged 5-17 years with multiple sclerosis.

The DNA of the CDR3 is TGCGCCAGCAGCTTGATCGGAGCCACAGATACGCAGTATTTT. It codes for CASSLIGATDTQYF. The chain combines TRBV5-1 with TRBJ2-3; no clear D gene. This CDR3 has 14 amino acids. Germline CDR1 and CDR2: SGHRS and YFSETQ. V shed 1 base and J shed 2 bases, with 8 bases lying between them.

The rearrangement links TRBV5-5 to TRBJ2-3; TRBD1 is a possible D gene (5 bases). This CDR3 is built from 16 residues. CDR1 is SGHKS, CDR2 YYEKEE, per germline (reference sequence). V was trimmed by 4 bases and J by 3 bases, leaving 18 bases between them. CDR3 nucleotides: TGTGCCAGCAGCCCCGGTCTAGGGGTTGAAACAGATACGCAGTATTTT. Translating gives CASSPGLGVETDTQYF. The entire variable domain, with the rest obtained from reference TRBV5-5 and TRBJ2-3, is as follows: DAGVTQSPTHLIKTRGQQVTLRCSPISGHKSVSWYQQVLGQGPQFIFQYYEKEERGRGNFPDRFSARQFPNYSSELNVNALLLGDSALYLCASSPGLGVETDTQYFGPGTRLTVL.

This chain links TRBV12-3 or TRBV12-4 with TRBJ2-1, with 9 nucleotides matching TRBD1. The CDR3 extends over 17 amino acids. After removal of 10 bases from V and 4 bases from J, the junction contained 17 bases not matched to a gene. DNA of the CDR3: TGTGCCACCAGCTCCGGGCTACAGGGGGCTAGTTACAATGAGCAGTTCTTC. Residues: CATSSGLQGASYNEQFF.

The chain links TRBV12-3 or TRBV12-4 to TRBJ1-1; possibly TRBD1 for D (6 bases). Trimming took 2 bases from V and 6 from J, leaving 13 bases between them. This CDR3 is 14 amino acids long. The CDR3 DNA is TGTGCCAGCAGTTTATTGGGGGGCCGGGCTGAAGCTTTCTTT. It encodes CASSLLGGRAEAFF.

The V and J genes are TRBV12-3 or TRBV12-4 and TRBJ2-7; tentatively, D is TRBD2 (6 bases). V shed 3 bases and J shed 2 bases, with 14 bases lying between them. The CDR3 length is 15 residues. The CDR3 reads CASSFAGPAAYEQYF. The CDR3 coding sequence is TGTGCCAGCAGTTTCGCGGGGCCCGCAGCCTACGAGCAGTACTTC.

This clonotype occurred a few times. The V gene is TRBV5-1, the J gene TRBJ1-2; D is unresolved. Germline CDR1 and CDR2: SGHRS and YFSETQ. V was clipped by 0 bases and J by 3 bases, with 3 bases between them. CDR3 length: 12 amino acids. The CDR3 DNA sequence: TGCGCCAGCAGCTTGGCCGACTATGGCTACACCTTC. This codes for CASSLADYGYTF.

This clonotype was detected only a few times. V and J are TRBV20-1 and TRBJ2-4, with 11 bases aligning to TRBD2. The length of the CDR3 is 14 residues. Germline CDR1 reads DFQATT; CDR2 reads SNEGSKA (reference sequence). CDR3 amino acids: CSAPGLAVKNIQYF. CDR3 sequence (DNA): TGCAGCGCACCGGGACTAGCGGTCAAAAACATTCAGTACTTC.

The chain is built from TRBV20-1 and TRBJ2-6; TRBD2 agrees at 9 bases. CDR1 and CDR2 from the germline V gene are DFQATT and SNEGSKA (reference sequence). CDR3 length equals 20 residues. The V and J ends lost 2 bases and 0 bases, in that order; junction bases with no gene match: 14. In nucleotides, the CDR3 is TGCAGTGCTAGATCCCTCGCGACTAGCGGAGAAAGCTCTGGGGCCAACGTCCTGACTTTC. Its translation: CSARSLATSGESSGANVLTF.

This clonotype was seen more than once but under ten times. The rearrangement joins TRBV14 to TRBJ2-6; no reliable D call. V was pared by 3 bases and J by 0 bases, with 12 bases between. The CDR3 has 17 residues. Per the germline V gene, CDR1 is SGHDN and CDR2 is FVKESK. The CDR3 DNA follows: TGTGCCAGCAGCCAGGTTACATGGGACTCTGGGGCCAACGTCCTGACTTTC. Amino acids: CASSQVTWDSGANVLTF.

This clonotype was recorded a few times. The genes are TRBV5-1 and TRBJ2-7, with 8 positions matching TRBD2. The CDR3 runs to 14 residues. Germline V CDR1 and CDR2: SGHRS, YFSETQ. V was pared by 8 bases and J by 2 bases, with 9 bases of the junction left unmatched. CDR3 loop: CASTGGTSTYEQYF. CDR3 DNA sequence: TGCGCCAGTACGGGGGGGACTTCTACCTACGAGCAGTACTTC.

The chain recombines TRBV3-1 with TRBJ2-7; 12 positions match TRBD2. Germline V CDR1 and CDR2: LGHDT, YNNKEL (reference sequence). J gave up 2 bases and V 4 bases, and 6 bases lay outside the gene matches. This CDR3 is 16 amino acids long. The chain's CDR3 is CASSPRLAGDAYEQYF. The CDR3 nucleotides are TGTGCCAGCAGCCCCAGACTAGCGGGGGACGCCTACGAGCAGTACTTC.

The chain recombines TRBV5-1 with TRBJ2-1; tentative D call: TRBD1 (6 bases). The ends were cut back, 1 base at V and 8 bases at J, with 10 bases in the middle. Germline assignment: CDR1 SGHRS and CDR2 YFSETQ. The CDR3 spans 13 residues. CDR3 DNA sequence: TGCGCCAGCAGCTTGTACAGGGTCGATGAGCAGTTCTTC. This translates into CASSLYRVDEQFF.

This chain links TRBV6-2 or TRBV6-3 with TRBJ2-3, with TRBD2 matching over 8 bases. The V segment lost 5 bases and the J segment 6 bases; nucleotides outside the gene matches: 13. Germline CDR1 and CDR2: MNHEY and SVGEGT. The CDR3 has 16 amino acids. CDR3: CASSGVAGISADTQYF. Written as DNA, the CDR3 is TGTGCCAGCAGTGGCGTAGCGGGGATATCCGCGGATACGCAGTATTTT.

This clonotype has only one observation. The chain couples TRBV5-6 to TRBJ2-1, with 9 bases lining up with TRBD1. Germline loops: CDR1 SGHDT, CDR2 YYEEEE. The CDR3 has 13 amino acids. V gave up 3 bases and J gave up 7 bases; unmatched junction bases: 2. The CDR3: CASSWDRENEQFF. The CDR3 nucleotides are TGTGCCAGCAGCTGGGACAGGGAGAATGAGCAGTTCTTC.

The chain employs TRBV12-3 or TRBV12-4 and TRBJ2-1, with D perhaps matching TRBD1 or TRBD2 (6 bases each). CDR3 length: 16 amino acids. V was trimmed by 6 bases and J by 1 base, leaving 16 bases between them. CDR3 region: CASRARRGESYNEQFF. The CDR3, as DNA: TGTGCCAGCAGAGCCCGGAGGGGGGAGTCCTACAATGAGCAGTTCTTC.

The chain employs TRBV7-9 and TRBJ2-1, with D perhaps matching TRBD1 (6 bases). Germline assignment: CDR1 SEHNR and CDR2 FQNEAQ (reference sequence). The V end was cut by 5 bases, the J end by 1 base, with 15 bases between. This CDR3 is 16 amino acids long. Written as DNA, the CDR3 is TGTGCCAGCAGCGACTTCCAGGGGTATTCCTACAATGAGCAGTTCTTC. It specifies CASSDFQGYSYNEQFF. The full variable domain, with the rest looked up from reference TRBV7-9 and TRBJ2-1, is DTGVSQNPRHKITKRGQNVTFRCDPISEHNRLYWYRQTLGQGPEFLTYFQNEAQLEKSRLLSDRFSAERPKGSFSTLEIQRTEQGDSAMYLCASSDFQGYSYNEQFFGPGTRLTVL.

This clonotype was picked up a small number of times. J is TRBJ1-2 and V is TRBV20-1, with 7 bases that match TRBD1. CDR1 and CDR2 from the germline V gene are DFQATT and SNEGSKA (reference sequence). Trimming cost V 6 bases and J 2 bases; bases outside gene matches: 12. The CDR3 covers 15 residues. The CDR3 reads CSAPDREVNNYGYTF. The CDR3, as DNA: TGCAGTGCCCCTGACAGGGAGGTAAACAACTATGGCTACACCTTC.

A word on this clonotype: The CDR3 does not close with the conserved phenylalanine or tryptophan, likely indicating a read error. The chain joins TRBV5-1 to TRBJ2-1; D is uncertain. Germline CDR1 and CDR2: SGHRS and YFSETQ. Deletions cut 6 bases from V and 5 bases from J, with 12 bases between. The CDR3 has 13 amino acids. CDR3 nucleotide sequence: TGCGCCAGCAAGGTTTCTGGAGACAATGAGCAGTTCTGC. Translation gives CASKVSGDNEQFC.

The chain has TRBV10-3 and TRBJ1-5; D may be TRBD1 (6 bases). The CDR3 extends over 16 amino acids. Trimming took 0 bases from V and 4 from J, leaving 13 bases between them. The V gene's germline CDR1 is ENHRY and CDR2 SYGVKD. The chain's CDR3 is CAISESTARGNQPQHF. DNA for the CDR3: TGTGCCATCAGTGAGTCTACGGCCAGGGGAAATCAGCCCCAGCATTTT.

DNA of the CDR3: TGTGCCAGCAGTGGTGGTGAGCCTCCAACGCAGTATTTT. As protein: CASSGGEPPTQYF. The chain joins TRBV6-4 to TRBJ2-3; D ambiguous. V gave up 4 bases and J gave up 9 bases, with 14 bases separating them. The length of the CDR3 is 13 residues. The germline CDR1 and CDR2 sequences are MRHNA and SNTAGT.

The rearrangement links TRBV5-1 to TRBJ2-1; TRBD2 agrees at 13 bases. Unmatched junction bases numbered 11, after V lost 3 bases and J lost 8 bases. From germline, CDR1 is SGHRS and CDR2 YFSETQ. This CDR3 comprises 17 residues. CDR3 bases: TGCGCCAGCAGCTCGCGGACTAGCGGGAGAATGGGCCATGAGCAGTTCTTC. It codes for CASSSRTSGRMGHEQFF.

Comments on this clonotype: The junction differs from germline at one of its ends, possibly a read error. The V gene is TRBV7-9, the J gene TRBJ1-2; TRBD1 agrees at 8 bases. The CDR3 loop spans 13 amino acids. Looked up from germline, CDR1 is SEHNR and CDR2 is FQNEAQ (reference sequence). The CDR3 here is CASSSTTGVGYTF. The CDR3 coding sequence is TGTGCTAGCAGCTCAACGACAGGGGTTGGCTACACCTTC.

This clonotype was seen more than once but under ten times. The chain couples TRBV9 to TRBJ2-1, with a possible D match to TRBD1 (6 bases). This CDR3 contains 16 residues. Trimming cost V 3 bases and J 3 bases, with 16 bases left between them. Germline assignment: CDR1 SGDLS and CDR2 YYNGEE. DNA of the CDR3: TGTGCCAGCAGCGCCCGAGGGGACAAGGGCTACAATGAGCAGTTCTTC. This sequence encodes CASSARGDKGYNEQFF.

The rearrangement links TRBV5-5 to TRBJ1-1; D is uncertain. CDR1 SGHKS and CDR2 YYEKEE come from the germline V gene (reference sequence). This CDR3 is built from 14 residues. Trimming shortened V by 1 base and J by 6 bases, and 13 bases separated the two germline ends. CDR3 sequence: CASSLPTARPEAFF. CDR3 DNA sequence: TGTGCCAGCAGCTTGCCGACCGCTCGGCCTGAAGCTTTCTTT. Looking up the rest from reference TRBV5-5 and TRBJ1-1 gives the full variable domain: DAGVTQSPTHLIKTRGQQVTLRCSPISGHKSVSWYQQVLGQGPQFIFQYYEKEERGRGNFPDRFSARQFPNYSSELNVNALLLGDSALYLCASSLPTARPEAFFGQGTRLTVV.

The chain links TRBV5-1 to TRBJ2-7, with 9 positions matching TRBD2. Gene TRBJ2-5 matches the end of the DNA better, so the J call may be wrong. CDR1 is SGHRS, CDR2 YFSETQ, per germline. The CDR3 has 16 amino acids. The DNA of the CDR3 is TGCGCCAGCAGCTTAGGACTAGCGTGGAGAGGAGAGACCCAGTACTTC. Residues: CASSLGLAWRGETQYF.

This chain joins TRBV29-1 and TRBJ2-4; D gene unclear. The J call may be mistaken, given a closer DNA end match to TRBJ2-7. Germline values: CDR1 SQVTM, CDR2 ANQGSEA. There are 13 residues in the CDR3. In nucleotides, the CDR3 is TGCAGCGTTGTGGTTGGGCAGAACTACGAGCAGTACTTC. This encodes CSVVVGQNYEQYF.

V is TRBV5-1 and J is TRBJ1-1; a possible D gene is TRBD1 (5 bases). This CDR3 has 13 residues. Germline loops: CDR1 SGHRS, CDR2 YFSETQ. V lost 1 base, J lost 6 bases, and 10 bases lay in between. CDR3 coding DNA: TGCGCCAGCAGCTTGTGGCAGGGTGCTGAAGCTTTCTTT. Amino acids: CASSLWQGAEAFF. The full variable domain, in which reference TRBV5-1 and TRBJ1-1 provide the parts outside the CDR3, is KAGVTQTPRYLIKTRGQQVTLSCSPISGHRSVSWYQQTPGQGLQFLFEYFSETQRNKGNFPGRFSGRQFSNSRSEMNVSTLELGDSALYLCASSLWQGAEAFFGQGTRLTVV.